This is a list of T cell receptor beta chains from one sample in a study of blood T cell repertoires in COVID-19. Method: immunoSEQ multiplex PCR; TCRdb's copy keeps in-frame clones and lacks some. The top ten hold around 30% of the sample, which has about 120,000 clones, roughly nine tenths seen once. Sequenced input: peripheral blood. Source of these receptors: a man aged 65 to 79 with active or convalescent COVID-19. Each CDR3 is given with its conserved first and last residue. D genes are given only for firm matches. Not every row has a clone size; where given, it reads once, few, many or a size class.

clone size	V gene	J gene	D gene	CDR3 DNA	CDR3 protein
once	TRBV3-1/TRBV3-2	TRBJ2-7	.	TGTGCCAGCAGCCCCACAGGGATTCGGGACGAGCAGTACTTC	CASSPTGIRDEQYF
.	TRBV10-2	TRBJ2-1	TRBD2	TGCGCCAGCAGTGTTGCGGGAGAGCGCAATGAGCAGTTCTTC	CASSVAGERNEQFF
.	TRBV4-1	TRBJ2-7	.	TGCGCCAGCAGCCAACGCGCCGACAGGACCCCGAATCTCTACGAGCAGTACTTC	CASSQRADRTPNLYEQYF
.	TRBV2	TRBJ1-6	.	TGTGCCAGCAGTGACCGCGGAGGACCTAATTCACCCCTCCACTTT	CASSDRGGPNSPLHF
.	TRBV7-9	TRBJ2-1	TRBD2	TGTGCCAGCAGCTTAGGCCTAGCGGGGTTATACAATGAGCAGTTCTTC	CASSLGLAGLYNEQFF
.	TRBV27	TRBJ2-1	.	TGTGCCAGCAGTTTATCAGAGGGCCCACTCCCCAATGAGCAGTTCTTC	CASSLSEGPLPNEQFF
.	TRBV28	TRBJ1-1	.	TGTGCCAGCAGTTTACCTTCTGGACAGAACACTGAAGCTTTCTTT	CASSLPSGQNTEAFF
once	TRBV27	TRBJ2-1	TRBD1	TGTGCCAGCACCCGACAGGGCGACAATGAGCAGTTCTTC	CASTRQGDNEQFF
.	TRBV10-3	TRBJ1-1	.	TGTGCCATCAGGGCAGATGTCTCCGGGGCTGAAGCTTTCTTT	CAIRADVSGAEAFF
.	TRBV29-1	TRBJ1-1	TRBD1	TGCAGCGCTCGGACAGGGGGGAGCCCCGAAGCTTTCTTT	CSARTGGSPEAFF
.	TRBV6-5	TRBJ2-7	.	TGTGCCAGCAGTTACTCGTCATCAGGCTCCTACGAGCAGTACTTC	CASSYSSSGSYEQYF
once	TRBV11-3	TRBJ2-1	TRBD2	TGTGCCAGCAGCTTAGACGGGACTAGCGGGTACAATGAGCAGTTCTTC	CASSLDGTSGYNEQFF
.	TRBV18	TRBJ2-1	.	TGTGCCAGCTCACCACCCGGCGGAGGGACCTACAATGAGCAGTTCTTC	CASSPPGGGTYNEQFF
.	TRBV28	TRBJ1-2	TRBD1	TGTGCCAGCAGCCCTTACAGGGGAGCCGACTATGGCTACACCTTC	CASSPYRGADYGYTF
.	TRBV5-6	TRBJ2-2	TRBD2	TGTGCCAGCAGCTGGGGACTAGCGGGGGACTCGAACACCGGGGAGCTGTTTTTT	CASSWGLAGDSNTGELFF
.	TRBV10-3	TRBJ2-7	TRBD1	TGTGCCATCAGTGGCCTCAAAGGACAGGGGTTATACGAGCAGTACTTC	CAISGLKGQGLYEQYF
.	TRBV9	TRBJ1-4	.	TGTGCCAGCAGCGTAGATCCATTTTCAACTAATGAAAAACTGTTTTTT	CASSVDPFSTNEKLFF
.	TRBV27	TRBJ2-1	.	TGTGCCAGCAGTTCGTGGGACAGCGGGGAGCAGTTCTTC	CASSSWDSGEQFF
.	TRBV28	TRBJ2-1	.	TGTGCCACCTTTCGGGCGGGTCTAACCAATGAGCAGTTCTTC	CATFRAGLTNEQFF
.	TRBV18	TRBJ1-1	TRBD1	TGTGCCAGCCTTGGCGACAGGGGCAACACTGAAGCTTTCTTT	CASLGDRGNTEAFF
.	TRBV19	TRBJ1-3	.	TGTGCCAGTAGTCTAGACGCTGGAAACACCATATATTTT	CASSLDAGNTIYF
.	TRBV4-1	TRBJ1-3	.	TGCGCCAGCAGCCCCCCCGTGTCTGTGGGAAACACCATATATTTT	CASSPPVSVGNTIYF
.	TRBV7-9	TRBJ1-1	.	TGTGCCAGCACCCCGGGACAACTTAACACTGAAGCTTTCTTT	CASTPGQLNTEAFF
few	TRBV19	TRBJ2-2	.	TGTGCCAGTAGTATCCAGGGCCGCACCGGGGAGCTGTTTTTT	CASSIQGRTGELFF
.	TRBV2	TRBJ1-5	TRBD1	TGTGCCAGCAGGGGCGACAGGGACAATCAGCCCCAGCATTTT	CASRGDRDNQPQHF
.	TRBV9	TRBJ1-4	.	TGTGCCAGCAGCGTAGGACAGAGTTCGGCTAATGAAAAACTGTTTTTT	CASSVGQSSANEKLFF
.	TRBV5-1	TRBJ1-5	.	TGCGCCAGCAGCTATGACGGGTATAGCAATCAGCCCCAGCATTTT	CASSYDGYSNQPQHF
.	TRBV7-9	TRBJ1-1	TRBD1	TGTGCCAGCAGCTTAAAACAGGGGGCAAAAGCTTTCTTT	CASSLKQGAKAFF
few	TRBV5-1	TRBJ1-6	.	TGCGCCAGCAGGCCCGCGACAGGCAGCTCCTATAATTCACCCCTCCACTTT	CASRPATGSSYNSPLHF
once	TRBV7-9	TRBJ1-4	TRBD1	TGTGCCAGCAGCCCGACAGGGACTAATGAAAAACTGTTTTTT	CASSPTGTNEKLFF
few	TRBV28	TRBJ1-4	TRBD1	TGTGCCAGCAGTTTCAGAGGGCAGGGGGGAGAAAAACTGTTTTTT	CASSFRGQGGEKLFF
.	TRBV15	TRBJ2-1	TRBD2	TGTGCCACCAGCAAAAAGACTAGCGGGAGCTCCTACAATGAGCAGTTCTTC	CATSKKTSGSSYNEQFF
once	TRBV27	TRBJ1-2	TRBD1	TGTGCCAGCAGTTCTACCGAGGGGGCTAGGGGCTACACCTTC	CASSSTEGARGYTF
.	TRBV5-4	TRBJ2-7	.	TGTGCCAGCAGCTGGCGGGACAGTCAACACGAGCAGTACTTC	CASSWRDSQHEQYF
.	TRBV18	TRBJ2-3	.	TGTGCCAGCTCACCCCTTAGCGACACAGATACGCAGTATTTT	CASSPLSDTDTQYF